The 21 T cell receptor beta chains reported below all come from one sample, sequenced in a study of spatial heterogeneity in lung cancer. TCRdb itself ran the 5' RACE reads through MiXCR, one entry per CDR3 protein. Among 35,000 to 50,000 distinct CDR3 sequences, 2.5% to 3.5% were seen once, and the ten largest hold roughly 40%. Time point defined: sample taken at primary tumor resection. The material was normal lung tissue next to the tumor, obtained at surgery. These receptors all come from a male donor with early-stage non-small cell lung cancer.

This clonotype was found a few times. This chain links TRBV12-3 or TRBV12-4 with TRBJ2-7; 12 bases are a match to TRBD2. CDR3 length equals 14 residues. V lost 6 bases to trimming and J lost 7 bases; unmatched junction nucleotides: 7. The CDR3 sequence is CASRLAGGPGEQYF. The CDR3, as DNA: TGTGCCAGCAGGCTAGCGGGAGGGCCGGGAGAGCAGTACTTC.

This clonotype was detected ten times or more. This rearrangement joins TRBV5-1 to TRBJ2-7, with D perhaps TRBD2 (5 bases). The CDR3 loop spans 16 amino acids. V gave up 0 bases and J gave up 3 bases, with 16 bases separating them. Germline values: CDR1 SGHRS, CDR2 YFSETQ. In DNA form, the CDR3 reads TGCGCCAGCAGCTTGGACGGGATTTCAACCTACTACGAGCAGTACTTC. Translation gives CASSLDGISTYYEQYF. Full variable domain (rest looked up from reference TRBV5-1 and TRBJ2-7): KAGVTQTPRYLIKTRGQQVTLSCSPISGHRSVSWYQQTPGQGLQFLFEYFSETQRNKGNFPGRFSGRQFSNSRSEMNVSTLELGDSALYLCASSLDGISTYYEQYFGPGTRLTVT.

This clonotype was detected a few times. The rearrangement joins TRBV5-1 to TRBJ2-2; no clear D gene. The CDR3 consists of 14 residues. V was shortened by 0 bases and J by 4 bases, with 7 bases between the two germline ends. Germline CDR1 reads SGHRS; CDR2 reads YFSETQ. CDR3 nucleotides: TGCGCCAGCAGCTTGGACACGCTCACCGGGGAGCTGTTTTTT. Amino acids: CASSLDTLTGELFF. The whole variable domain, remainder taken from reference TRBV5-1 and TRBJ2-2, is KAGVTQTPRYLIKTRGQQVTLSCSPISGHRSVSWYQQTPGQGLQFLFEYFSETQRNKGNFPGRFSGRQFSNSRSEMNVSTLELGDSALYLCASSLDTLTGELFFGEGSRLTVL.

The sample holds many counts of this clonotype. The chain recombines TRBV20-1 with TRBJ1-5; D gene uncertain. This CDR3 comprises 13 residues. V lost 5 bases and J lost 12, with 20 bases in between. Germline CDR1 DFQATT, CDR2 SNEGSKA (reference sequence). The CDR3: CSAFHREMSVQHF. The CDR3, as DNA: TGCAGTGCTTTCCACCGGGAGATGAGTGTCCAGCATTTT.

Many counts were recorded for this clonotype. The genes are TRBV7-3 and TRBJ2-2; no definite D call. Germline V gene sequence: CDR1 SGHTA, CDR2 FQGTGA. This CDR3 has 13 residues. The germline V and J ends were trimmed by 0 bases and 7 bases, with 6 bases remaining between them. CDR3 protein: CASSLTASGELFF. CDR3 coding DNA: TGTGCCAGCAGCTTAACGGCCAGCGGGGAGCTGTTTTTT.

This clonotype occurred many times. The DNA of the CDR3 is TGTGCCATCGGCGGACAGGGCACAGATACGCAGTATTTT. As protein: CAIGGQGTDTQYF. The V call is TRBV10-3, the J call TRBJ2-3, with 7 nucleotides matching TRBD1. V lost 8 bases, J lost 1 base, and 3 bases stayed unmatched. The CDR3 spans 13 residues. Per germline, CDR1 ENHRY and CDR2 SYGVKD.

This clonotype has at least ten counts. This chain uses TRBV5-1 with TRBJ2-5; TRBD1 matches 7 bases. From germline, CDR1 is SGHRS and CDR2 YFSETQ. J lost 5 bases, V lost 4 bases, and 5 bases had no gene match. This CDR3 comprises 13 residues. The CDR3 bases are TGCGCCAGCAGCCTGGACAGGAGGGAGACCCAGTACTTC. It encodes CASSLDRRETQYF.

This clonotype has ten or more counts. V and J are TRBV24-1 and TRBJ2-3, with 12 nucleotides matching TRBD2. The CDR3 length is 20 residues. Per the germline V gene, CDR1 is KGHDR and CDR2 is SFDVKD. Trimming removed 10 bases from V and 1 base from J; junction bases left unmatched: 20. The CDR3 loop is CATFYPTMTSGGPRTDTQYF. CDR3 DNA sequence: TGTGCCACTTTTTACCCAACCATGACTAGCGGGGGCCCTCGCACAGATACGCAGTATTTT.

This clonotype was recorded a few times. A much bigger clone sits one base away, suggesting this may be a read error. As DNA, the CDR3 is TGCGCCAGCAGTGCGATTCAGGGCACCGGGGAGCTGTTTTTT. This translates into CASSAIQGTGELFF. The genes are TRBV10-1 and TRBJ2-2; tentatively, D is TRBD1 (5 bases). Trimming took 4 bases from V and 4 from J, leaving 10 bases between them. The germline gives CDR1 WNHNN, CDR2 SYGVQD (reference sequence). This CDR3 is built from 14 residues.

In its sample, this clonotype was seen many times. The gene calls are TRBV6-2 or TRBV6-3 and TRBJ1-4; D ambiguous. CDR3 length: 12 amino acids. Trimming removed 6 bases at V and 7 bases at J, with 9 bases between. Per germline, CDR1 MNHEY and CDR2 SVGEGT. Here the CDR3 reads CASSRVGEKLFF. The CDR3 DNA is TGTGCCAGCAGCCGCGTCGGTGAAAAACTGTTTTTT.

This clonotype was observed many times. The chain uses TRBV6-5 and TRBJ2-3; no definite D call. V shed 2 bases and J shed 0 bases, with 6 bases lying between them. There are 14 residues in the CDR3. The germline V gene has CDR1 MNHEY and CDR2 SVGAGI. CDR3 nucleotides: TGTGCCAGCAGTTACCTCCTTAGCACAGATACGCAGTATTTT. It specifies CASSYLLSTDTQYF.

This clonotype showed up many times. V and J are TRBV20-1 and TRBJ2-4; 7 bases align to TRBD2. The germline CDR1 and CDR2 sequences are DFQATT and SNEGSKA (reference sequence). The CDR3 consists of 13 residues. V dropped 3 bases and J dropped 1; count of bases not matched to a gene: 0. The DNA for the CDR3 is TGCAGTGCTAGCGGGAGGGCCAAAAACATTCAGTACTTC. It codes for CSASGRAKNIQYF.

This clonotype was seen ten or more times. V and J are TRBV27 and TRBJ1-1; possibly TRBD1 for D (6 bases). Germline V gene data show CDR1 as MNHEY and CDR2 as SMNVEV (reference sequence). V lost 4 bases and J lost 1, with 7 bases in between. This CDR3 comprises 13 residues. The CDR3 DNA sequence: TGTGCCAGCAGTTGGACAGAGAACACTGAAGCTTTCTTT. Translated, it gives CASSWTENTEAFF.

This clonotype was counted at least ten times. V is TRBV29-1 and J is TRBJ2-2, with 7 bases matching TRBD2. The J segment lost 5 bases and the V segment lost 8 bases, leaving 23 bases of the junction unmatched. Germline CDR1 is SQVTM and CDR2 is ANQGSEA. The CDR3 runs to 18 residues. CDR3 amino acids: CSPTRLGTTPAGTGELFF. CDR3 nucleotide sequence: TGCAGCCCCACTCGATTAGGGACTACCCCCGCGGGGACCGGGGAGCTGTTTTTT.

This clonotype was seen many times. The rearrangement links TRBV7-9 to TRBJ2-7; D is perhaps TRBD2 (5 bases). With 1 base removed from V and 3 bases from J, the gap between germline ends came to 13 bases. Looked up from germline, CDR1 is SEHNR and CDR2 is FQNEAQ (reference sequence). The CDR3 has 15 residues. CDR3 region: CASSLDRGNNYEQYF. The CDR3 coding sequence is TGTGCCAGCAGCTTAGATCGGGGTAATAACTACGAGCAGTACTTC.

There are a few counts of this clonotype. Written as DNA, the CDR3 is TGTGCCAGCAGTTGGGTGGGGACAGATACGCAGTATTTT. Encoded protein: CASSWVGTDTQYF. The chain has TRBV27 and TRBJ2-3, with D unclear. The V gene's germline CDR1 is MNHEY and CDR2 SMNVEV (reference sequence). This CDR3 comprises 13 residues. The V end was cut by 4 bases, the J end by 3 bases, with 8 bases between.

This clonotype is medium-sized within its sample. J is TRBJ2-2 and V is TRBV29-1; 10 bases map to TRBD2. CDR1 and CDR2 from the germline V gene are SQVTM and ANQGSEA. The CDR3 runs to 14 residues. The V segment lost 6 bases and the J segment 6 bases; nucleotides outside the gene matches: 7. The CDR3 protein is CSVGSGRASGELFF. The DNA for the CDR3 is TGCAGCGTAGGAAGCGGGAGGGCTTCCGGGGAGCTGTTTTTT.

This clonotype has only a few counts. The chain links TRBV20-1 to TRBJ2-1; 7 bases line up with TRBD2. V was clipped by 5 bases and J by 4 bases; unmatched bases: 11. Per germline, CDR1 DFQATT and CDR2 SNEGSKA (reference sequence). CDR3 length: 15 residues. CDR3 amino acids: CSAPGPSGTYNEQFF. As DNA, the CDR3 is TGCAGTGCTCCCGGGCCCAGCGGGACTTACAATGAGCAGTTCTTC.

This clonotype showed up many times. This chain links TRBV12-3 or TRBV12-4 with TRBJ2-7; D possibly corresponds to TRBD2 (5 bases). CDR3 length: 12 residues. Trimming stripped 2 bases from V and 7 bases from J, with 9 bases between. The CDR3 nucleotides read TGTGCCAGCAGTTTATACGGCGGGGAGCAGTACTTC. This gives the protein CASSLYGGEQYF.

This clonotype was found many times. The rearrangement uses TRBV5-5 and TRBJ1-6, with TRBD1 as a possible D gene (6 bases). Per germline, CDR1 SGHKS and CDR2 YYEKEE (reference sequence). This CDR3 is 16 amino acids long. Trimming removed 4 bases from V and 7 bases from J, with 18 bases in between. CDR3 in DNA: TGTGCCAGCAGCCTCCGGACTACAGGGTACAATTCACCCCTCCACTTT. Translated: CASSLRTTGYNSPLHF.

The sample holds a few counts of this clonotype. The CDR3 DNA is TGTGCCAGCAGCCCGAGTTTCGGGAGGGCATGGGACAATGAGCAGTTCTTC. Protein sequence: CASSPSFGRAWDNEQFF. The gene calls are TRBV9 and TRBJ2-1; TRBD2 matches 8 bases. V was pared by 4 bases and J by 5 bases, with 14 bases of the junction left unmatched. This CDR3 comprises 17 residues. CDR1 is SGDLS, CDR2 YYNGEE, per germline.